The 6 T cell receptor beta chains below were found in one sample sequenced in a study of blood T cell repertoires in COVID-19. This table comes from immunoSEQ multiplex PCR, and its TCRdb copy is limited to in-frame clones, with some not included. The data hold fewer than 110,000 clones, with over 85% observed a single time. Sample: peripheral blood. These receptors were taken from a woman aged 80 or older in a cohort sampled during active COVID-19.

The rearrangement links TRBV7-2 to TRBJ2-1, with TRBD1 matching 12 bases. CDR3 length: 15 amino acids. Germline V gives CDR1 SGHTA, CDR2 FQGNSA. Trimming cost V 5 bases and J 10 bases; bases outside gene matches: 9. CDR3 bases: TGTGCCAGCAGCCGGGGACAGGGGGCAATATCCGAGCAGTTCTTC. Translation gives CASSRGQGAISEQFF.

The genes are TRBV5-1 and TRBJ2-2, with D uncertain. Deletions cut 1 base from V and 0 bases from J, with 4 bases between. The V gene's germline CDR1 is SGHRS and CDR2 YFSETQ. This CDR3 region has 14 residues. The DNA of the CDR3 is TGCGCCAGCAGCTTGACACCGAACACCGGGGAGCTGTTTTTT. Its translation is CASSLTPNTGELFF.

A single count supports this clone. This chain uses TRBV7-2 with TRBJ2-7, with 9 bases that match TRBD2. This CDR3 has 14 amino acids. Losses at the gene ends were 0 bases for V and 3 bases for J; bases not matched to a gene: 0. CDR1 and CDR2 from the germline V gene are SGHTA and FQGNSA. The CDR3 nucleotides are TGTGCCAGCAGCTTAGCGCGGGGGGGCTACGAGCAGTACTTC. This encodes CASSLARGGYEQYF. Together with reference TRBV7-2 and TRBJ2-7, the CDR3 gives the full variable domain: GAGVSQSPSNKVTEKGKDVELRCDPISGHTALYWYRQSLGQGLEFLIYFQGNSAPDKSGLPSDRFSAERTGGSVSTLTIQRTQQEDSAVYLCASSLARGGYEQYFGPGTRLTVT.

This clone appeared a single time. The V and J genes are TRBV4-2 and TRBJ2-7, with 12 positions matching TRBD2. Looked up from germline, CDR1 is LGHNA and CDR2 is YNFKEQ. The CDR3 covers 17 residues. With V trimmed by 4 bases and J by 1 base, 8 bases remained unmatched. The CDR3 spells CASSRTQLAGGSYEQYF. The CDR3 region has the DNA TGTGCCAGCAGCCGAACTCAACTAGCGGGGGGTTCCTACGAGCAGTACTTC.

The chain is built from TRBV30 and TRBJ1-4; D possibly corresponds to TRBD1 (5 bases). CDR1 is GTSNPN and CDR2 is SVGIG in the germline V gene (reference sequence). V was shortened by 1 base and J by 6 bases, with 9 bases between the two germline ends. This CDR3 contains 13 residues. CDR3 DNA sequence: TGTGCCTGGAGTGGGCAGGGCTATGAAAAACTGTTTTTT. This translates into CAWSGQGYEKLFF.

The V and J genes are TRBV19 and TRBJ2-1; 11 bases are shared with TRBD2. After removal of 0 bases from V and 2 bases from J, the junction contained 6 bases not matched to a gene. This CDR3 has 18 amino acids. Germline-derived CDR1 and CDR2 are LNHDA and SQIVND (reference sequence). In DNA, the CDR3 is TGTGCCAGTAGTATAGATGGGGCTAGCGGGGGGACCTACAATGAGCAGTTCTTC. It is translated as CASSIDGASGGTYNEQFF.